A selection of T cell receptor beta chains follows, all from one sample in a study of T-cell memory formation after mild COVID-19. Via MiXCR, TCRdb re-called the 5' RACE reads, giving one row per CDR3 protein. The table records fewer than 700,000 distinct CDR3 sequences, about a sixth of them present only once. The source material was PBMCs or a T cell subset sorted from them (not recorded which). The receptors stem from an adult woman who had mild COVID-19 (a few samples of this study predate the infection). Cell type and time point are not known. CDR3s include the opening cysteine and the closing phenylalanine or tryptophan. A D gene is named only where the DNA matches it firmly. Size is stated for part of the rows, as once, few or many counts, or as a class when the clone is expanded.

clone size: few
D gene: TRBD1
J gene: TRBJ2-5
V gene: TRBV7-3
CDR3 protein: CASSSTGGVETQYF
CDR3 DNA: TGTGCCAGCAGCTCGACAGGGGGCGTGGAGACCCAGTACTTC

clone size: NA
D gene: NA
J gene: TRBJ2-2
V gene: TRBV24-1
CDR3 protein: CATSDLPQGIGTGELFF
CDR3 DNA: TGTGCCACCAGTGACCTACCCCAGGGAATAGGGACCGGGGAGCTGTTTTTT

clone size: NA
D gene: TRBD2
J gene: TRBJ2-7
V gene: TRBV4-2
CDR3 protein: CASSQGSGGSVPYEQYF
CDR3 DNA: TGTGCCAGCAGCCAAGGCAGTGGCGGGAGTGTCCCCTACGAGCAGTACTTC

clone size: NA
D gene: NA
J gene: TRBJ1-1
V gene: TRBV12-3/TRBV12-4
CDR3 protein: CASRRPIGGTEAFF
CDR3 DNA: TGTGCCAGCAGAAGACCGATCGGAGGGACTGAAGCTTTCTTT

clone size: NA
D gene: TRBD1
J gene: TRBJ2-7
V gene: TRBV12-3/TRBV12-4
CDR3 protein: CASSFQGDYEQYF
CDR3 DNA: TGTGCCAGCAGTTTTCAGGGGGACTACGAGCAGTACTTC

clone size: few
D gene: TRBD2
J gene: TRBJ2-7
V gene: TRBV13
CDR3 protein: CASSLLAGASYEQYF
CDR3 DNA: TGTGCCAGCAGCCTTCTAGCGGGGGCCTCCTACGAGCAGTACTTC

clone size: NA
D gene: NA
J gene: TRBJ2-3
V gene: TRBV9
CDR3 protein: CASSASTSTQYF
CDR3 DNA: TGTGCCAGCAGCGCCTCTACAAGTACGCAGTATTTT

clone size: NA
D gene: NA
J gene: TRBJ2-5
V gene: TRBV2
CDR3 protein: CASRAAASAQETQYF
CDR3 DNA: TGTGCCAGCAGGGCGGCCGCTAGCGCCCAAGAGACCCAGTACTTC

clone size: many
D gene: NA
J gene: TRBJ2-1
V gene: TRBV29-1
CDR3 protein: CSVEVLGNRNEQFF
CDR3 DNA: TGCAGCGTTGAAGTGCTGGGGAATCGCAATGAGCAGTTCTTC

clone size: NA
D gene: TRBD2
J gene: TRBJ2-1
V gene: TRBV4-1
CDR3 protein: CASSQDGSGDYNEQFF
CDR3 DNA: TGCGCCAGCAGCCAAGATGGGAGCGGGGACTACAATGAGCAGTTCTTC

clone size: few
D gene: NA
J gene: TRBJ1-5
V gene: TRBV4-3
CDR3 protein: CASSQDLIQGRAQHF
CDR3 DNA: TGCGCCAGCAGCCAAGATCTGATACAGGGTCGAGCCCAGCATTTT

clone size: few
D gene: TRBD1
J gene: TRBJ1-5
V gene: TRBV7-9
CDR3 protein: CASSRGTGLNQPQHF
CDR3 DNA: TGTGCCAGCAGCCGCGGGACAGGGCTCAATCAGCCCCAGCATTTT

clone size: few
D gene: NA
J gene: TRBJ2-1
V gene: TRBV20-1
CDR3 protein: CSARDGQGSYNEQFF
CDR3 DNA: TGCAGTGCTAGAGATGGGCAGGGATCGTACAATGAGCAGTTCTTC

clone size: NA
D gene: NA
J gene: TRBJ1-1
V gene: TRBV28
CDR3 protein: CASSLWTGGAFF
CDR3 DNA: TGTGCCAGCAGTTTATGGACAGGTGGAGCTTTCTTT

clone size: NA
D gene: NA
J gene: TRBJ2-5
V gene: TRBV7-2
CDR3 protein: CASSLARHSETQYF
CDR3 DNA: TGTGCCAGCAGCTTAGCTAGACATTCCGAGACCCAGTACTTC

clone size: few
D gene: TRBD1
J gene: TRBJ2-7
V gene: TRBV12-3/TRBV12-4
CDR3 protein: CASSPPWTGGVYEQYF
CDR3 DNA: TGTGCCAGCAGTCCCCCTTGGACAGGGGGCGTTTACGAGCAGTACTTC

clone size: few
D gene: NA
J gene: TRBJ2-5
V gene: TRBV29-1
CDR3 protein: CSVEEVISVARETQYF
CDR3 DNA: TGCAGCGTTGAGGAGGTGATTAGCGTAGCGCGGGAGACCCAGTACTTC

clone size: few
D gene: NA
J gene: TRBJ2-1
V gene: TRBV24-1
CDR3 protein: CATSDSTADEQFF
CDR3 DNA: TGTGCCACCAGTGATTCTACAGCGGATGAGCAGTTCTTC

clone size: few
D gene: TRBD2
J gene: TRBJ2-3
V gene: TRBV5-1
CDR3 protein: CASSLALGGARDTQYF
CDR3 DNA: TGCGCCAGCAGCTTGGCACTCGGGGGGGCGAGAGATACGCAGTATTTT

clone size: NA
D gene: TRBD1
J gene: TRBJ1-1
V gene: TRBV14
CDR3 protein: CASSQGLGQGTTEAFF
CDR3 DNA: TGTGCCAGCAGCCAAGGTTTAGGACAGGGGACCACTGAAGCTTTCTTT

clone size: few
D gene: NA
J gene: TRBJ2-7
V gene: TRBV7-9
CDR3 protein: CASSPRTRRNYEQYF
CDR3 DNA: TGTGCCAGCAGCCCCCGAACCCGTAGGAACTACGAGCAGTACTTC

clone size: few
D gene: NA
J gene: TRBJ2-3
V gene: TRBV20-1
CDR3 protein: CSARVTSTDTQYF
CDR3 DNA: TGCAGTGCTAGAGTAACCAGCACAGATACGCAGTATTTT

clone size: once
D gene: NA
J gene: TRBJ1-3
V gene: TRBV9
CDR3 protein: CASSVDSRGNTIYF
CDR3 DNA: TGTGCCAGCAGCGTGGACAGTAGGGGAAACACCATATATTTT

clone size: NA
D gene: NA
J gene: TRBJ2-7
V gene: TRBV30
CDR3 protein: CAWSVSPTSYEQYF
CDR3 DNA: TGTGCCTGGAGTGTGTCCCCGACCTCCTACGAGCAGTACTTC

clone size: NA
D gene: NA
J gene: TRBJ2-3
V gene: TRBV5-1
CDR3 protein: CASSLESERGTDTQYF
CDR3 DNA: TGCGCCAGCAGCTTGGAATCGGAGAGAGGCACAGATACGCAGTATTTT

clone size: NA
D gene: NA
J gene: TRBJ2-3
V gene: TRBV18
CDR3 protein: CASSPAGFRSTDTQYF
CDR3 DNA: TGTGCCAGCTCACCGGCGGGGTTTCGGAGCACAGATACGCAGTATTTT

clone size: NA
D gene: TRBD1
J gene: TRBJ1-1
V gene: TRBV5-6
CDR3 protein: CASSLAGTVASEAFF
CDR3 DNA: TGTGCCAGCAGCTTGGCCGGGACAGTCGCTTCTGAAGCTTTCTTT

clone size: few
D gene: TRBD2
J gene: TRBJ2-3
V gene: TRBV6-1
CDR3 protein: CASSVRAGDRTDTQYF
CDR3 DNA: TGTGCCAGCAGCGTAAGAGCGGGAGACCGCACAGATACGCAGTATTTT

clone size: NA
D gene: TRBD2
J gene: TRBJ2-1
V gene: TRBV24-1
CDR3 protein: CATSDPFLAGGPNEQFF
CDR3 DNA: TGTGCCACCAGTGATCCCTTTTTAGCGGGAGGGCCTAATGAGCAGTTCTTC

clone size: NA
D gene: NA
J gene: TRBJ1-2
V gene: TRBV12-3/TRBV12-4
CDR3 protein: CASSGVDGYTF
CDR3 DNA: TGTGCCAGCAGTGGGGTGGATGGCTACACCTTC

clone size: NA
D gene: TRBD2
J gene: TRBJ2-1
V gene: TRBV27
CDR3 protein: CASIQLTSGRRPEQFF
CDR3 DNA: TGTGCCAGCATCCAATTGACTAGCGGGAGGAGGCCTGAGCAGTTCTTC

clone size: few
D gene: NA
J gene: TRBJ1-4
V gene: TRBV6-5
CDR3 protein: CASSSDGSGGEKLFF
CDR3 DNA: TGTGCCAGCAGTTCCGACGGGAGCGGGGGAGAAAAACTGTTTTTT

clone size: few
D gene: NA
J gene: TRBJ2-1
V gene: TRBV3-1
CDR3 protein: CASSQDTRGEEFF
CDR3 DNA: TGTGCCAGCAGCCAAGATACCCGAGGGGAGGAGTTCTTC

clone size: NA
D gene: TRBD1
J gene: TRBJ1-2
V gene: TRBV15
CDR3 protein: CATSGSYRGPDGYTF
CDR3 DNA: TGTGCCACCAGCGGATCCTATAGGGGGCCCGATGGCTACACCTTC

clone size: NA
D gene: TRBD2
J gene: TRBJ2-7
V gene: TRBV19
CDR3 protein: CASSIGGGAYEQYF
CDR3 DNA: TGTGCCAGTAGTATAGGGGGGGGAGCCTACGAGCAGTACTTC

clone size: few
D gene: TRBD2
J gene: TRBJ2-1
V gene: TRBV7-9
CDR3 protein: CASSSIPGSGRQNEQFF
CDR3 DNA: TGTGCCAGCAGCTCAATCCCAGGTAGCGGGAGACAGAATGAGCAGTTCTTC

clone size: few
D gene: NA
J gene: TRBJ1-5
V gene: TRBV7-9
CDR3 protein: CASTLGGADQPQHF
CDR3 DNA: TGTGCCAGCACCCTAGGGGGGGCGGATCAGCCCCAGCATTTT

clone size: NA
D gene: NA
J gene: TRBJ1-2
V gene: TRBV7-9
CDR3 protein: CASSLVSAVAGYTF
CDR3 DNA: TGTGCCAGCAGCTTAGTTTCCGCGGTGGCTGGCTACACCTTC

clone size: few
D gene: NA
J gene: TRBJ2-5
V gene: TRBV20-1
CDR3 protein: CSAPRPAETQYF
CDR3 DNA: TGCAGTGCCCCCCGACCTGCGGAGACCCAGTACTTC

clone size: few
D gene: NA
J gene: TRBJ1-1
V gene: TRBV28
CDR3 protein: CASSLQGLAEAFF
CDR3 DNA: TGTGCCAGCAGTTTACAGGGGTTGGCTGAAGCTTTCTTT

clone size: NA
D gene: NA
J gene: TRBJ1-2
V gene: TRBV6-6
CDR3 protein: CASSYQAISHGYTF
CDR3 DNA: TGTGCCAGCAGTTACCAGGCCATTAGCCATGGCTACACCTTC

clone size: few
D gene: TRBD2
J gene: TRBJ2-7
V gene: TRBV19
CDR3 protein: CASSSAGGSSYEQYF
CDR3 DNA: TGTGCCAGTAGTTCAGCGGGAGGGAGCTCCTACGAGCAGTACTTC

clone size: few
D gene: TRBD1
J gene: TRBJ1-5
V gene: TRBV5-6
CDR3 protein: CASRGGQGDQPQHF
CDR3 DNA: TGTGCCAGCAGGGGAGGACAGGGAGATCAGCCCCAGCATTTT

clone size: few
D gene: NA
J gene: TRBJ2-7
V gene: TRBV5-1
CDR3 protein: CASSSGWGLGYEQYF
CDR3 DNA: TGCGCCAGCAGCTCGGGCTGGGGGTTAGGATACGAGCAGTACTTC

clone size: NA
D gene: NA
J gene: TRBJ1-1
V gene: TRBV5-1
CDR3 protein: CASSLGPGYTEAFF
CDR3 DNA: TGCGCCAGCAGCTTGGGTCCAGGCTATACTGAAGCTTTCTTT

clone size: few
D gene: NA
J gene: TRBJ1-1
V gene: TRBV5-1
CDR3 protein: CASSLEARVSTEAFF
CDR3 DNA: TGCGCCAGCAGCTTGGAGGCCAGGGTGTCCACTGAAGCTTTCTTT

clone size: few
D gene: TRBD1
J gene: TRBJ1-2
V gene: TRBV11-2
CDR3 protein: CASSPGGAAYGYTF
CDR3 DNA: TGTGCCAGCAGCCCAGGGGGAGCGGCCTATGGCTACACCTTC

clone size: NA
D gene: NA
J gene: TRBJ2-1
V gene: TRBV7-9
CDR3 protein: CASSSPGAASNEQFF
CDR3 DNA: TGTGCCAGCAGTAGTCCTGGGGCCGCGAGCAATGAGCAGTTCTTC

clone size: NA
D gene: NA
J gene: TRBJ2-5
V gene: TRBV12-3/TRBV12-4
CDR3 protein: CASSLWEAGIEKETQYF
CDR3 DNA: TGTGCCAGCAGTTTATGGGAGGCAGGGATCGAGAAAGAGACCCAGTACTTC

clone size: few
D gene: NA
J gene: TRBJ1-2
V gene: TRBV6-5
CDR3 protein: CASSYSNPGWDYGYTF
CDR3 DNA: TGTGCCAGCAGTTACTCGAACCCAGGGTGGGACTATGGCTACACCTTC